The present T cell receptor (beta chain) was sequenced within a study of T cell changes during pregnancy in multiple sclerosis. The CDR3 has 17 amino acids. Trimming left V 5 bases short and J 0 bases short, with 17 bases between. Germline values: CDR1 MNHEY, CDR2 SMNVEV (reference sequence). The data were produced by immunoSEQ multiplex PCR, yet TCRdb's version contains in-frame clones alone and is incomplete. The sample records just under 80,000 clones, 90% to 95% being singletons. This sequence originates from a female donor with multiple sclerosis, enrolled in a pregnancy study. This chain joins TRBV27 and TRBJ1-3; possibly TRBD1 for D (6 bases). The sample in question was peripheral blood, obtained in the first trimester of pregnancy. The CDR3 coding sequence is TGTGCCAGCAGTAGGACCGGGACACGGTACTCTGGAAACACCATATATTTT. As protein: CASSRTGTRYSGNTIYF.